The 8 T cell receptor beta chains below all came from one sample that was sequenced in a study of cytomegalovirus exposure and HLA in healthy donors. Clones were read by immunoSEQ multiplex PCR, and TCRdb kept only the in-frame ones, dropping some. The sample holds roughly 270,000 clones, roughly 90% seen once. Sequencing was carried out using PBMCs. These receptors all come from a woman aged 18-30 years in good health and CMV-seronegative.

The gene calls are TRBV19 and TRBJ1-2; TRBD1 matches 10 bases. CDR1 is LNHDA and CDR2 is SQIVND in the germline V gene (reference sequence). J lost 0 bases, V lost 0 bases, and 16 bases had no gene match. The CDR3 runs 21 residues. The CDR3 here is CASSIEEAPGTGARANYGYTF. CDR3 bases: TGTGCCAGTAGTATAGAGGAGGCCCCCGGGACAGGGGCCCGAGCTAACTATGGCTACACCTTC.

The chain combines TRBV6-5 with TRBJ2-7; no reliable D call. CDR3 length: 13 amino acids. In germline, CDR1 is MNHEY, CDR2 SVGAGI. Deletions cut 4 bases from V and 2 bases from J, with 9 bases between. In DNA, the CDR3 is TGTGCCAGCAGTTCGCCAGGAACCTACGAGCAGTACTTC. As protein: CASSSPGTYEQYF.

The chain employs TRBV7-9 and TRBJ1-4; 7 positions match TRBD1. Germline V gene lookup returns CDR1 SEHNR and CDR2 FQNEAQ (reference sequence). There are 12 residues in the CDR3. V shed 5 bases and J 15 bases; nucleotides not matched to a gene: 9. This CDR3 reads CASSHTTGLVFF. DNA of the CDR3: TGTGCCAGCAGCCATACGACAGGGCTGGTGTTTTTT.

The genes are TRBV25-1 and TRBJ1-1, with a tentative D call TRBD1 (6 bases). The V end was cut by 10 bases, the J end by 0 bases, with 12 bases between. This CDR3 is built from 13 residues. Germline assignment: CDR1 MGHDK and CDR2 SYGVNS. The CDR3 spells CATKGDMNTEAFF. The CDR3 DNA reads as TGTGCCACCAAGGGGGATATGAACACTGAAGCTTTCTTT. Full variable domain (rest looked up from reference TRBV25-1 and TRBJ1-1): EADIYQTPRYLVIGTGKKITLECSQTMGHDKMYWYQQDPGMELHLIHYSYGVNSTEKGDLSSESTVSRIRTEHFPLTLESARPSHTSQYLCATKGDMNTEAFFGQGTRLTVV.

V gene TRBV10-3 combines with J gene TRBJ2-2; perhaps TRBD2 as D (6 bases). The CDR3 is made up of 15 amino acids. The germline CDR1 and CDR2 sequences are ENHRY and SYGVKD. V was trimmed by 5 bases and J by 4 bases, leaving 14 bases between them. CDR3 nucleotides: TGTGCCATCAGTCGGGGGACTCTACTCACCGGGGAGCTGTTTTTT. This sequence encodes CAISRGTLLTGELFF.

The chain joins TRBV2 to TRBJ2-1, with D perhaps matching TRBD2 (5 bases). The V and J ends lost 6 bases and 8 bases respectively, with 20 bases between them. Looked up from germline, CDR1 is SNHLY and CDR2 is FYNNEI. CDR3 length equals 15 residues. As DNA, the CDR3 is TGTGCCAGCAGCCCACTAGTCCCCGAAACAGATGAGCAGTTCTTC. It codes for CASSPLVPETDEQFF. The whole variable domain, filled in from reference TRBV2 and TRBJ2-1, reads EPEVTQTPSHQVTQMGQEVILRCVPISNHLYFYWYRQILGQKVEFLVSFYNNEISEKSEIFDDQFSVERPDGSNFTLKIRSTKLEDSAMYFCASSPLVPETDEQFFGPGTRLTVL.

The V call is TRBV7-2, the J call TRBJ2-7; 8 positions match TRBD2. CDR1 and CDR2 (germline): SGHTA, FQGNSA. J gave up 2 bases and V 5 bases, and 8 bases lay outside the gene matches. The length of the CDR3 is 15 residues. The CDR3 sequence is CASSLGTSGPYEQYF. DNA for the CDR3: TGTGCCAGCAGCCTCGGAACTAGCGGACCCTACGAGCAGTACTTC.

This CDR3 reads CSVEPYLGGVVDTEAFF. Written as DNA, the CDR3 is TGCAGCGTTGAGCCTTACCTGGGGGGAGTGGTGGACACTGAAGCTTTCTTT. The chain links TRBV29-1 to TRBJ1-1; TRBD1 is a possible D gene (5 bases). Germline V gene sequence: CDR1 SQVTM, CDR2 ANQGSEA. V was shortened by 3 bases and J by 3 bases, with 23 bases between the two germline ends. The CDR3 covers 17 residues.